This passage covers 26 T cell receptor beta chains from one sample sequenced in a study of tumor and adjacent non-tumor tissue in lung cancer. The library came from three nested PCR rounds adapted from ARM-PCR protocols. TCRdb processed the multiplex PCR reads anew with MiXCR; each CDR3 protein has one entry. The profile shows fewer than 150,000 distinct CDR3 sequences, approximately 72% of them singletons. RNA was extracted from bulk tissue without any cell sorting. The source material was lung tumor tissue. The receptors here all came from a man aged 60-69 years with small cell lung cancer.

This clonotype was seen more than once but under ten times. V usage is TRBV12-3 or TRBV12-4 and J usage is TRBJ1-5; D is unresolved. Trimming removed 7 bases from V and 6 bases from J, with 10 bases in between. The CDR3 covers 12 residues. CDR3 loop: CASNFRGQPQHF. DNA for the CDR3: TGTGCCAGCAATTTTCGGGGTCAGCCCCAGCATTTT.

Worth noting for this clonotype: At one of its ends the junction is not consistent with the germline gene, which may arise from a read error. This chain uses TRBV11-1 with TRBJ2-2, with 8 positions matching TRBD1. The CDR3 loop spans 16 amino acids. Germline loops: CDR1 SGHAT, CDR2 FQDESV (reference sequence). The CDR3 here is CASSLPDRVDTGGLFF. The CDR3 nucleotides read TGTGCCAGCAGCCTCCCGGACAGGGTAGACACCGGGGGGCTGTTTTTT.

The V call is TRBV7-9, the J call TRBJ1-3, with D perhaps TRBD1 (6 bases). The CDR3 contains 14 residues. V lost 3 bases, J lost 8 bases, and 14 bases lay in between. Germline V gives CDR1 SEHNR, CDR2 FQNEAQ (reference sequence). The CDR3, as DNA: TGTGCCAGCAGCTTCACAGGGTTCGTGGACACCATATATTTT. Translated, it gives CASSFTGFVDTIYF. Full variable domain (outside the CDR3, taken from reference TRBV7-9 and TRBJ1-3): DTGVSQNPRHKITKRGQNVTFRCDPISEHNRLYWYRQTLGQGPEFLTYFQNEAQLEKSRLLSDRFSAERPKGSFSTLEIQRTEQGDSAMYLCASSFTGFVDTIYFGEGSWLTVV.

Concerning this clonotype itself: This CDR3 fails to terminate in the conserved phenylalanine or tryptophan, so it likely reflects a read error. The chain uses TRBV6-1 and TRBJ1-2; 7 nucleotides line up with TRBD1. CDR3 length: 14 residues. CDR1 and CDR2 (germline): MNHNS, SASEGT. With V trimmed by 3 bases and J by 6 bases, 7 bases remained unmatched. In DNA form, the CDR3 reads TGTGCCAGCAGTGAGCAACCGACAGGGCATGGCTACACCTAT. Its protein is CASSEQPTGHGYTY.

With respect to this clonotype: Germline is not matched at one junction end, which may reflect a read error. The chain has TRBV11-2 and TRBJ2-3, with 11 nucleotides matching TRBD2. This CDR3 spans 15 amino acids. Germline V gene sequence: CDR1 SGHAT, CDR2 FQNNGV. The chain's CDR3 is CASCLSSGRAYMQYF. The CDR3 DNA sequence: TGTGCCAGCTGCTTAAGTAGCGGGAGGGCCTATATGCAGTATTTT.

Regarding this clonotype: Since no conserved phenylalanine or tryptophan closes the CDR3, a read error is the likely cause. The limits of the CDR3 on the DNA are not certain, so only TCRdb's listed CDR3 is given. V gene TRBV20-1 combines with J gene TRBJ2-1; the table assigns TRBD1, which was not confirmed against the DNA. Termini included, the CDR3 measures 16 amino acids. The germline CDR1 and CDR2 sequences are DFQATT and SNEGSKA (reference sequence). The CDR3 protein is CSGVPAVLDADNEQFI.

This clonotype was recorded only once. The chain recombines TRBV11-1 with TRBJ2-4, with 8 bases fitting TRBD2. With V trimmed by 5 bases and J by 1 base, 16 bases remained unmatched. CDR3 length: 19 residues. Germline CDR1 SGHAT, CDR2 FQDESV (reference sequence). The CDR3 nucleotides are TGTGCCAGCAGCATACGGAGCGGGAGTAAGAGTCTGGCCAAAAACATTCAGTACTTC. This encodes CASSIRSGSKSLAKNIQYF.

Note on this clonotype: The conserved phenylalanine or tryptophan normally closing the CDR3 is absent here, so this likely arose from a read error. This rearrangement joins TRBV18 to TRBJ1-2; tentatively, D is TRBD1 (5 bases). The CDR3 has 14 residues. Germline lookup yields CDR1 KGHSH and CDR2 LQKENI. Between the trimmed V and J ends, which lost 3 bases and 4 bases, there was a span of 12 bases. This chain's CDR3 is CASSPSGKGYGYTC. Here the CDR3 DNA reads TGTGCCAGCTCACCTTCAGGGAAAGGCTATGGCTACACCTGC.

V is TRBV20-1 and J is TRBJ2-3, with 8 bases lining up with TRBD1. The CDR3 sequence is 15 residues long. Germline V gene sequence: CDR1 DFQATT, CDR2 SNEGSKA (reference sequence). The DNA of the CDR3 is TGCAATTCAGATCTGAGGCAGGGGGCAACTGATACGCAGTATTTT. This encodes CNSDLRQGATDTQYF.

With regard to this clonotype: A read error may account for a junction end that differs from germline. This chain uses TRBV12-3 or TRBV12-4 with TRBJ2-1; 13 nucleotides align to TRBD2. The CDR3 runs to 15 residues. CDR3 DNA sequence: TGTGCTAGCAGTTCCTGGACTAGCGGGGGTGATGAGCAGTTCTTC. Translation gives CASSSWTSGGDEQFF.

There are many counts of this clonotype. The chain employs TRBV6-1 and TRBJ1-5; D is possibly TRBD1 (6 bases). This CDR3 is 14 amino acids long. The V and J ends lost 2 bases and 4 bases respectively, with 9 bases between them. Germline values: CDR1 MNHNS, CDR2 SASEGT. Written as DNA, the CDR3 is TGTGCCAGCAGTGAATGGGGGCAGAATCAGCCCCAGCATTTT. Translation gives CASSEWGQNQPQHF.

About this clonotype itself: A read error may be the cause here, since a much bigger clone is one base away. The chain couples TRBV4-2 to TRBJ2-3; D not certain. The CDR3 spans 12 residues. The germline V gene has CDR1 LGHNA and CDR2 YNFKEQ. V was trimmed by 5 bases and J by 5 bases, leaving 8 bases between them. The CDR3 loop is CASSDVEDTQYF. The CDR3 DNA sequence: TGTGCCAGCAGCGACGTAGAAGATACGCAGTATTTT.

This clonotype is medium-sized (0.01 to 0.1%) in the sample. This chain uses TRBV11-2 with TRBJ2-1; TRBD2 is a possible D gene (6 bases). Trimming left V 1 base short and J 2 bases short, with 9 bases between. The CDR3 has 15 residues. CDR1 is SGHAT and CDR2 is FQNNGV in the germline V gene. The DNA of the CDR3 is TGTGCCAGCAGCTTAGTTGGCGGGACCTACAATGAGCAGTTCTTC. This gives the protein CASSLVGGTYNEQFF.

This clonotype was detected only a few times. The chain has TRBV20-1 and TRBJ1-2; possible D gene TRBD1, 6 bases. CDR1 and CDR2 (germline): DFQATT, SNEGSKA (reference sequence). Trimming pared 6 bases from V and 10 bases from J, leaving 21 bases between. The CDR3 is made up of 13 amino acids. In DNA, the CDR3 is TGCAGTGCCCAAGAGACAGGACGGGTTGACTACACCTTC. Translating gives CSAQETGRVDYTF.

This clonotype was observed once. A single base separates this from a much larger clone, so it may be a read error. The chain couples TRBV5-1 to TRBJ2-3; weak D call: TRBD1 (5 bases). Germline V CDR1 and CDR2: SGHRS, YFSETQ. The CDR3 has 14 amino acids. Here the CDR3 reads CASSLDDSTVTQYF. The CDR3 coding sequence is TGCGCCAGCAGCTTGGACGACAGCACAGTTACGCAGTATTTT.

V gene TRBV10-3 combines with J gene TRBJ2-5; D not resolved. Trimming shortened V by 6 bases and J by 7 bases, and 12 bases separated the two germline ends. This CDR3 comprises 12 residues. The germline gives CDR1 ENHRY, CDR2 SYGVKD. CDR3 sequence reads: CAIRETLGTQYF. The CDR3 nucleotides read TGTGCCATCAGGGAGACCCTGGGGACCCAGTACTTC.

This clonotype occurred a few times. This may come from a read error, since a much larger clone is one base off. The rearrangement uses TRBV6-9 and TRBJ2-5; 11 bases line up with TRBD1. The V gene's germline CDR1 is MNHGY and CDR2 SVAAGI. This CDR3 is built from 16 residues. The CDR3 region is CASSYVRTGGEETQHF. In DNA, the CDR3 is TGTGCCAGCAGTTACGTTCGGACAGGGGGCGAAGAGACCCAGCACTTC.

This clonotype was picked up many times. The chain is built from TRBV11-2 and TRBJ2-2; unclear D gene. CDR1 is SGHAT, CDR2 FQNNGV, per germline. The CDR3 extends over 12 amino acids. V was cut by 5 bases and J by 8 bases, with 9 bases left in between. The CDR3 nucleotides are TGTGCCAGCAGCCGGAATTTAGGGGAGCTGTTTTTT. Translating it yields CASSRNLGELFF.

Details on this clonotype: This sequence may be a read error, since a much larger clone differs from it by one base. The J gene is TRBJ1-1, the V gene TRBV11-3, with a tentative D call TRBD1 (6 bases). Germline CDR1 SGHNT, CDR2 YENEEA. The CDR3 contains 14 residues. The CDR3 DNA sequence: TGTGTCAGCAGCTTAGAGGGGGAGGACACTGAAGCTTTCTTT. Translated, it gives CVSSLEGEDTEAFF.

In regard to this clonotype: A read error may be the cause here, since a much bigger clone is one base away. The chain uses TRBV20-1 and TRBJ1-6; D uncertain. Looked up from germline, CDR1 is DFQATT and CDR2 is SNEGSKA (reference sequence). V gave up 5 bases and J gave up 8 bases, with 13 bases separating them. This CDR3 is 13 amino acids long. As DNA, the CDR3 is TGCAGTGCTTCGATAGGGTCGGATTCACCCCTCCACTTT. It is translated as CSASIGSDSPLHF.

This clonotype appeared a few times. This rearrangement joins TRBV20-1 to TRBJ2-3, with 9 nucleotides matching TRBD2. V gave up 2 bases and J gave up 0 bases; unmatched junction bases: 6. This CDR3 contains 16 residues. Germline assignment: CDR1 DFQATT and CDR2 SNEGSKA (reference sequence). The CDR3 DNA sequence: TGCAGTGCTAGATTTAGCGGGGGTTCTAGCACAGATACGCAGTATTTT. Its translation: CSARFSGGSSTDTQYF.

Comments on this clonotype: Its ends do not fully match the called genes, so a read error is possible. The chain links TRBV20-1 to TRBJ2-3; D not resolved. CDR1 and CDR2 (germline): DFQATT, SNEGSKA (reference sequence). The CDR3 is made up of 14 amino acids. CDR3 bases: TGCAGTGCTAGAGGAAAGGACCTTACAGATACGCAGAGTTTT. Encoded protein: CSARGKDLTDTQSF.

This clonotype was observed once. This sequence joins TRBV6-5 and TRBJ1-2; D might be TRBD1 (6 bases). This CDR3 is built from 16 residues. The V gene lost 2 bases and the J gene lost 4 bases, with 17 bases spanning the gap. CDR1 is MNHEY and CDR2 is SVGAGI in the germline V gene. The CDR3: CASSYVSGTGSYGYTF. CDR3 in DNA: TGTGCCAGCAGTTACGTAAGCGGTACAGGGTCCTATGGCTACACCTTC.

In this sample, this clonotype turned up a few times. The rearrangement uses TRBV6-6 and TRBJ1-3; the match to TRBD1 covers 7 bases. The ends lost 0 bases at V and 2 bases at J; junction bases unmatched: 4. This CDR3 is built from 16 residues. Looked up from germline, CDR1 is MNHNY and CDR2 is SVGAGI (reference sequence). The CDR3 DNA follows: TGTGCCAGCAGTTACTCGAGTCAGGGGGCTGGAAACACCATATATTTT. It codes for CASSYSSQGAGNTIYF.

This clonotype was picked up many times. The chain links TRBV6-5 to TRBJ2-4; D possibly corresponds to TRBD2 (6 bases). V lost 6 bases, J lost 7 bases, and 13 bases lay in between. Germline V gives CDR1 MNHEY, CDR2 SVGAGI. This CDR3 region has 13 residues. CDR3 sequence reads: CASSEWEDNIQYF. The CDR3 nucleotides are TGTGCCAGCAGCGAATGGGAGGATAACATTCAGTACTTC.

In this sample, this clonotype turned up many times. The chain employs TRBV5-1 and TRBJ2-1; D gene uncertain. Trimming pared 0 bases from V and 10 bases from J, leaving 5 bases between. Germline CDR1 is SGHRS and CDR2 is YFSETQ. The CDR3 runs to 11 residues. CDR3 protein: CASSLVGEQFF. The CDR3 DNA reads TGCGCCAGCAGCTTGGTTGGGGAGCAGTTCTTC. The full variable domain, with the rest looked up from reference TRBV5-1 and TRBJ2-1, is KAGVTQTPRYLIKTRGQQVTLSCSPISGHRSVSWYQQTPGQGLQFLFEYFSETQRNKGNFPGRFSGRQFSNSRSEMNVSTLELGDSALYLCASSLVGEQFFGPGTRLTVL.